One sample yielded the 13 T cell receptor beta chains listed below, sequenced in a study of sequential checkpoint blockade in melanoma. Treatment reported: randomized to nivolumab then ipilimumab (arm A) or the reverse (arm B). Sequencing used immunoSEQ multiplex PCR; TCRdb keeps in-frame clones, though not all of them. Of under 20,000 clones listed, approximately 73% are singletons. Material: CD8+ T cells sorted from blood (inferred from file names), obtained from a patient given nivolumab and ipilimumab in sequence. The receptors here all came from a human donor with melanoma.

The chain uses TRBV18 and TRBJ2-5, with 15 positions matching TRBD2. The germline V gene has CDR1 KGHSH and CDR2 LQKENI. This CDR3 region has 17 residues. The V segment lost 1 base and the J segment 5 bases; nucleotides outside the gene matches: 5. CDR3 residues: CASSPRTSGGGAETQYF. The CDR3 bases are TGTGCCAGCTCACCACGGACTAGCGGGGGGGGCGCGGAGACCCAGTACTTC.

The J gene is TRBJ2-7, the V gene TRBV28, with 8 bases aligning to TRBD1. The CDR3 has 21 residues. Losses at the gene ends were 1 base for V and 0 bases for J; bases not matched to a gene: 20. In germline, CDR1 is MDHEN, CDR2 SYDVKM. The DNA of the CDR3 is TGTGCCAGCAGTTTATTTCCCTCGCCGGGACAGGCAATCGGGAGCTCCTACGAGCAGTACTTC. It translates to CASSLFPSPGQAIGSSYEQYF. Variable domain in full (rest from reference TRBV28 and TRBJ2-7): DVKVTQSSRYLVKRTGEKVFLECVQDMDHENMFWYRQDPGLGLRLIYFSYDVKMKEKGDIPEGYSVSREKKERFSLILESASTNQTSMYLCASSLFPSPGQAIGSSYEQYFGPGTRLTVT.

The sample holds a few counts of this clone. This chain uses TRBV28 with TRBJ2-1; tentatively, D is TRBD1 (6 bases). V lost 3 bases and J 4 bases, leaving 16 bases between the germline ends. Germline V gene sequence: CDR1 MDHEN, CDR2 SYDVKM. The CDR3 is 16 residues long. The CDR3 here is CASSLVQGRGYNEQFF. The DNA of the CDR3 is TGTGCCAGCAGTTTGGTACAGGGCAGAGGATACAATGAGCAGTTCTTC.

The chain joins TRBV28 to TRBJ1-2, with 7 bases aligning to TRBD1. With V trimmed by 2 bases and J by 8 bases, 20 bases remained unmatched. The CDR3 sequence is 18 residues long. Germline CDR1 is MDHEN and CDR2 is SYDVKM. The CDR3 loop is CASSLARGQAIGRSGYTF. The DNA for the CDR3 is TGTGCCAGCAGTTTAGCGAGGGGGCAGGCGATAGGCAGGTCGGGCTACACCTTC.

Comment on this clone: One end of the junction does not line up with germline, which may come from a read error. The chain couples TRBV4-3 to TRBJ1-5; TRBD1 agrees at 10 bases. Germline CDR1 and CDR2: LGHNA and YSLEER. The CDR3 has 16 amino acids. CDR3 coding DNA: TGCGTCAGCAGCGACGACAGGGGGCGAAGCAATCAGCCCCAGCATTTT. This sequence encodes CVSSDDRGRSNQPQHF.

The chain uses TRBV6-5 and TRBJ1-2, with unresolved D. Trimming took off 2 bases at V and 0 bases at J, with 7 bases between the two ends. This CDR3 has 14 residues. Germline V CDR1 and CDR2: MNHEY, SVGAGI. The CDR3 sequence: CASSYEGANYGYTF. The CDR3 DNA reads TGTGCCAGCAGTTACGAGGGAGCTAACTATGGCTACACCTTC.

This clone occurred once. The chain has TRBV7-9 and TRBJ1-1; 7 nucleotides line up with TRBD1. Germline-derived CDR1 and CDR2 are SEHNR and FQNEAQ (reference sequence). CDR3 length: 15 amino acids. J lost 1 base, V lost 4 bases, and 6 bases had no gene match. Here the CDR3 reads CASSSDRVWNTEAFF. Here the CDR3 DNA reads TGTGCCAGCAGCTCAGACAGGGTTTGGAACACTGAAGCTTTCTTT.

The sample holds one count of this clone. The gene calls are TRBV30 and TRBJ2-1; D possibly corresponds to TRBD2 (6 bases). This CDR3 contains 14 residues. V dropped 5 bases and J dropped 4 bases, with 15 bases sitting between them. Germline V gene data show CDR1 as GTSNPN and CDR2 as SVGIG (reference sequence). The CDR3 sequence: CAWGLGAGYNEQFF. CDR3 sequence (DNA): TGTGCCTGGGGTCTCGGGGCGGGGTACAATGAGCAGTTCTTC.

This clone counts as medium-sized (0.01 to 0.1%). This chain joins TRBV6-4 and TRBJ2-1; 13 positions agree with TRBD2. Unmatched junction bases numbered 8, after V lost 5 bases and J lost 7 bases. Germline CDR1 is MRHNA and CDR2 is SNTAGT. This CDR3 is 16 amino acids long. This chain's CDR3 is CASSPLGTSGMNEQFF. The CDR3 DNA reads TGTGCCAGCAGTCCCTTAGGGACTAGCGGGATGAATGAGCAGTTCTTC.

V is TRBV5-6 and J is TRBJ1-1, with no clear D. CDR1 SGHDT and CDR2 YYEEEE come from the germline V gene. The length of the CDR3 is 11 residues. Trimming removed 3 bases from V and 4 bases from J, with 4 bases in between. Written as DNA, the CDR3 is TGTGCCAGCAGCTACACCACTGAAGCTTTCTTT. It yields the protein CASSYTTEAFF.

This chain joins TRBV6-1 and TRBJ1-4; 8 nucleotides align to TRBD1. The CDR3 runs 15 residues. The V and J ends lost 4 bases and 8 bases, in that order; junction bases with no gene match: 9. Germline loops: CDR1 MNHNS, CDR2 SASEGT. Written as DNA, the CDR3 is TGTGCCAGCAGTGTTTATTTGACAGGGGAAGAAAAACTGTTTTTT. Translation: CASSVYLTGEEKLFF.

The chain recombines TRBV19 with TRBJ2-1, with D possibly matching TRBD1 (5 bases). Germline V CDR1 and CDR2: LNHDA, SQIVND (reference sequence). V was pared by 8 bases and J by 0 bases, with 8 bases between. The CDR3 extends over 13 amino acids. CDR3 nucleotide sequence: TGTGCCAGTTGGGGCCGCTCCTACAATGAGCAGTTCTTC. Translating gives CASWGRSYNEQFF.

The chain links TRBV6-6 to TRBJ1-1, with a tentative D call TRBD1 (5 bases). Germline V gene sequence: CDR1 MNHNY, CDR2 SVGAGI (reference sequence). Trimming left V 9 bases short and J 1 base short, with 12 bases between. CDR3 length: 13 amino acids. The CDR3 sequence is CASQDGQNTEAFF. In nucleotides, the CDR3 is TGTGCCAGTCAGGACGGACAGAACACTGAAGCTTTCTTT.